This TCR beta chain was captured by sequencing in a study of cytomegalovirus exposure and HLA in healthy donors. The CDR3 is 15 residues long. V shed 5 bases, J shed 4 bases, and the junction held 8 bases outside the gene matches. The germline V gene has CDR1 PRHDT and CDR2 FYEKMQ (reference sequence). The protocol was immunoSEQ multiplex PCR, while the TCRdb copy is restricted to in-frame clones and leaves out a portion. The repertoire has 95,000 to 150,000 clones, over 85% of them found once; the top ten carry under 2%. This clonotype was sampled from a woman aged 18-29 years in good health and CMV-seronegative. The chain couples TRBV13 to TRBJ2-1; 7 nucleotides match TRBD1. The sequenced material came from PBMCs. The CDR3 bases are TGTGCCAGCAGCCCAGGGACAGCATATTACAATGAGCAGTTCTTC. It is translated as CASSPGTAYYNEQFF.